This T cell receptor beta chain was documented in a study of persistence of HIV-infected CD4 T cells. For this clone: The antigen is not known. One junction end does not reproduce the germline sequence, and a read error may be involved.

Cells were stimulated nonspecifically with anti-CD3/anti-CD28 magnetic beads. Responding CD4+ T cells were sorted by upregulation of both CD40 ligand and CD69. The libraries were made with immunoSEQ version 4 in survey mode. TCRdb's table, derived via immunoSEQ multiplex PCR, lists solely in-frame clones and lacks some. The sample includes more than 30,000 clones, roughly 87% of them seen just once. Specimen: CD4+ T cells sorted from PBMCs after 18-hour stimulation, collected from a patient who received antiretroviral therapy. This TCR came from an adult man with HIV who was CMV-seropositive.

The DNA of the CDR3 is TGTGCTAGCAGGGGGTCTAACTATGGCTACACCTTC. Encoded protein: CASRGSNYGYTF. This sequence joins TRBV7-6 and TRBJ1-2; TRBD1 aligns across 7 bases. The germline gives CDR1 SGHVS, CDR2 FNYEAQ. This CDR3 is built from 12 residues.